This T cell receptor (beta chain) was sequenced for a study of regulatory T cells in long-lasting Graves disease. This clonotype has just a few counts. This may be a read error, as it is one base from a much larger clone. Documented time point: newly diagnosed GD, antithyroid drugs for less than 3 months. With RNA extracted from PBMCs as input, the TCR library was made. This CDR3 has 14 residues. V lost 5 bases to trimming and J lost 1 base, with 11 bases between them. Germline assignment: CDR1 SGHAT and CDR2 FQNNGV. To make TCR beta libraries, researchers used iRepertoire HTBI primers and Arm-PCR of CDR3 regions. MiXCR, run by TCRdb on the multiplex PCR reads, gives a single entry per CDR3 protein. There are roughly 560,000 distinct CDR3 sequences in the sample; roughly 16% occur only once, and 20% to 30% lies in the top ten. The data were also submitted as part of a second study, on T cells in Graves' hyperthyroidism and ophthalmopathy. From that study: Uncontrolled infection, other autoimmune disease, pregnancy or lactation excluded patients. Most clonotypes expanded in the thyroid (above 0.001) were also present in blood.

This chain links TRBV11-2 with TRBJ1-1; D ambiguous. Specimen: peripheral blood mononuclear cells (PBMCs), collected at new diagnosis, from a patient treated with antithyroid drugs. The sequence was collected from a woman aged 35-65 years with Graves disease. The CDR3 is CASSRATPNTEAFF. In DNA form, the CDR3 reads TGTGCCAGCAGCCGCGCGACTCCGAACACTGAAGCTTTCTTT. Looking up the rest from reference TRBV11-2 and TRBJ1-1 gives the full variable domain: EAGVAQSPRYKIIEKRQSVAFWCNPISGHATLYWYQQILGQGPKLLIQFQNNGVVDDSQLPKDRFSAERLKGVDSTLKIQPAKLEDSAVYLCASSRATPNTEAFFGQGTRLTVV.